This T cell receptor (beta chain) originates from a study of T cells in localized non-small cell lung cancer (dated by TCRdb to 2018 to 2021). Some background on the complete study: The study examined T cell repertoires in 200 to 300 patients with early-stage NSCLC and compared tumors with uninvolved tumor-adjacent lungs. A mean age of around 66 years was recorded for the NSCLC patients, of whom under 150 were male and over 100 were female. All 220 or so NSCLC patients in the cohort were treatment-naive and had localized lung tumors that were resected.

At diagnosis, tumor, uninvolved tumor-adjacent lung and peripheral blood were collected and then preserved as a mix of FFPE and fresh-frozen material. Blood samples were analyzed as peripheral blood mononuclear cells for TCR repertoire profiling. For this clone: Its binding antigen is unknown. There are no base qualities to consult, and no much larger clone falls within one base.

Findings and caveats that apply to the study as a whole: Longer overall survival was associated with higher T cell density in blood, whereas shorter survival was associated with higher clonality in adjacent lung. A median of around 57 of the top 100 tumor clones turned up in the paired uninvolved adjacent lung, and approximately 30 of those clones also ranked among the top 100 of that same adjacent lung. Because the study design was exploratory, TCR variables were selected using unadjusted p-values without false-discovery rate correction. Uninvolved tumor-adjacent lung showed the highest T cell clonality, higher than tumor, which suggests more focused antigenic responses in the uninvolved tumor-adjacent lung. Because multi-region tumor sequencing was not performed, intratumor heterogeneity could not be ruled out.

Counted from cysteine to phenylalanine, this CDR3 has 14 amino acids. The kept DNA is CDR3 alone, 42 bases in frame from the first base. CDR1 and CDR2 (SGHTA, FQGTGA) derive from the germline V gene. V ends up 3 bases short and J 8 bases short, with an unmatched junction base count of 9. TCR beta CDR3 regions were sequenced from DNA using the immunoSEQ Assay. For the original study's pipeline: T cell density was computed as TCR beta template counts normalized to usable DNA estimated by amplifying housekeeping genes. Richness was estimated using the preseqR package, with extrapolation to 400,000 templates for PBMC samples and to 120,000 templates for tissue samples. Clonality was calculated as one minus Pielou's evenness. To identify tissue-enriched TCRs, differential abundance testing was run on productive amino-acid clonotypes with a minimum total count of 5 and an alpha of 0.1. The Jaccard Index and the Morisita Overlap Index were used to measure how much the repertoires overlapped between compartments. TCR beta CDR3s were clustered by GLIPH together with public tetramer-defined viral CDR3s, and at least three viral sequences plus V-gene enrichment were required for viral motifs. TCRdb stores this immuneACCESS table with in-frame sequences only. Part of the clones is absent; in the studies checked, under half of the shortfall reflects unresolved V genes, and no reason is known for the rest. That table is the source of V, J and clone size, and D and trimming were worked out from the DNA. A total of about 70,000 clones appear in this sample, roughly nine tenths of them only once. The ten largest clones represent roughly 22% of the sample.

The V and J segments used are TRBV7-3 and TRBJ1-1, with TRBD1 matching 7 junction bases. The sequence came from a male donor aged 60 or over with stage III squamous cell lung carcinoma. The sample here was peripheral blood, taken before any cancer treatment. In nucleotide form, the sequence is TGTGCCAGCAGCTTTGGAGGGACAGCCTACGAAGCTTTCTTT. Protein translation: CASSFGGTAYEAFF.